The 28 T cell receptor beta chains in this list originate from one sample, sequenced in a study of T cell changes during pregnancy in multiple sclerosis. Some clones are missing from TCRdb's copy, which holds only in-frame ones; the method was immunoSEQ multiplex PCR. Of roughly 45,000 clones listed, over 90% are singletons. The input for sequencing was CD8+ T cells from peripheral blood mononuclear cells, taken in the first trimester of pregnancy. Every receptor here comes from a female donor with multiple sclerosis, enrolled in a pregnancy study.

The genes are TRBV19 and TRBJ1-2; 8 bases fit TRBD1. Germline CDR1 LNHDA, CDR2 SQIVND (reference sequence). The CDR3 runs to 15 residues. Trimming cost V 9 bases and J 5 bases; bases outside gene matches: 14. CDR3 sequence (DNA): TGTGCCAGCTTACCTGGACAGGGATTATGGTATGGCTACACCTTC. Amino acid sequence: CASLPGQGLWYGYTF.

This chain joins TRBV4-1 and TRBJ2-1, with a weak D call TRBD2 (6 bases). Germline V gives CDR1 MGHRA, CDR2 YSYEKL. This CDR3 contains 13 residues. V was cut by 1 base and J by 9 bases, with 10 bases left in between. In nucleotides, the CDR3 is TGCGCCAGCAGCCAAGGGAACGGGGGTGAGCAGTTCTTC. It codes for CASSQGNGGEQFF.

The chain uses TRBV13 and TRBJ2-7; the D gene is possibly TRBD1 (6 bases). This CDR3 has 14 residues. Germline loops: CDR1 PRHDT, CDR2 FYEKMQ (reference sequence). V was clipped by 4 bases and J by 5 bases, with 15 bases between them. The CDR3 sequence is CASSSYTGIDEQYF. CDR3 coding DNA: TGTGCCAGCAGCTCCTACACAGGGATCGACGAGCAGTACTTC.

The chain joins TRBV19 to TRBJ2-1; the match to TRBD1 covers 10 bases. Trimming removed 6 bases from V and 4 bases from J; junction bases left unmatched: 6. The CDR3 consists of 15 residues. CDR1 is LNHDA, CDR2 SQIVND, per germline (reference sequence). The CDR3 is CASRPTGGFYNEQFF. CDR3 coding DNA: TGTGCCAGTAGACCGACAGGGGGCTTTTACAATGAGCAGTTCTTC.

V is TRBV15 and J is TRBJ2-1; 14 positions match TRBD2. The CDR3 is made up of 19 amino acids. Trimming at V came to 0 bases and at J to 1 base, leaving 5 bases not matched to a gene. CDR1 is LNHNV and CDR2 is YYDKDF in the germline V gene (reference sequence). The CDR3 region is CATSRDLRTSGRSYNEQFF. DNA of the CDR3: TGTGCCACCAGCAGAGATCTACGGACTAGCGGGAGGTCCTACAATGAGCAGTTCTTC.

This clone was seen only a few times. The chain links TRBV4-1 to TRBJ1-1; D not resolved. Germline-derived CDR1 and CDR2 are MGHRA and YSYEKL. Trimming removed 3 bases from V and 5 bases from J, with 10 bases in between. The CDR3 has 13 amino acids. The CDR3 sequence is CASSQGSGTEAFF. DNA for the CDR3: TGCGCCAGCAGCCAGGGCAGCGGGACTGAAGCTTTCTTT.

J is TRBJ2-2 and V is TRBV29-1; no clear D. Germline loops: CDR1 SQVTM, CDR2 ANQGSEA. V was trimmed by 2 bases and J by 0 bases, leaving 4 bases between them. There are 13 residues in the CDR3. In DNA form, the CDR3 reads TGCAGCGTTGAACTTCCGAACACCGGGGAGCTGTTTTTT. It encodes CSVELPNTGELFF.

The chain employs TRBV9 and TRBJ2-1, with 7 bases that match TRBD2. Unmatched junction bases numbered 8, after V lost 4 bases and J lost 1 base. The V gene's germline CDR1 is SGDLS and CDR2 YYNGEE. This CDR3 spans 16 amino acids. As DNA, the CDR3 is TGTGCCAGCAGCCCGGGACTACTATTGTCCTACAATGAGCAGTTCTTC. Its translation: CASSPGLLLSYNEQFF.

This chain joins TRBV7-9 and TRBJ2-1, with 12 positions matching TRBD2. The CDR3 is 18 residues long. V lost 5 bases to trimming and J lost 4 bases; unmatched junction nucleotides: 12. Germline V CDR1 and CDR2: SEHNR, FQNEAQ (reference sequence). DNA for the CDR3: TGTGCCAGCAGCCCTCGGACTAGCGGGAACGCCTGGTACAATGAGCAGTTCTTC. Protein sequence: CASSPRTSGNAWYNEQFF.

The chain joins TRBV5-1 to TRBJ1-1; D is unresolved. The germline V gene encodes CDR1 SGHRS and CDR2 YFSETQ. This CDR3 region has 15 residues. Trimming stripped 0 bases from V and 0 bases from J, with 9 bases between. The CDR3 DNA follows: TGCGCCAGCAGCTTGGGTAGCAGCATGAACACTGAAGCTTTCTTT. This gives the protein CASSLGSSMNTEAFF. The variable domain in full, with the rest retrieved from reference TRBV5-1 and TRBJ1-1, is KAGVTQTPRYLIKTRGQQVTLSCSPISGHRSVSWYQQTPGQGLQFLFEYFSETQRNKGNFPGRFSGRQFSNSRSEMNVSTLELGDSALYLCASSLGSSMNTEAFFGQGTRLTVV.

This clone showed up just once. The chain couples TRBV28 to TRBJ2-2; tentatively, D is TRBD1 (6 bases). The CDR3 is 14 amino acids. Trimming cost V 5 bases and J 8 bases, with 15 bases left between them. From germline, CDR1 is MDHEN and CDR2 SYDVKM. The CDR3 bases are TGTGCCAGCAGTCCGCGGCAGGGGAAAGGGGAGCTGTTTTTT. Protein product: CASSPRQGKGELFF.

This clone occurred once. The chain has TRBV5-6 and TRBJ2-1; 13 bases line up with TRBD2. V shed 3 bases and J 3 bases; nucleotides not matched to a gene: 3. In germline, CDR1 is SGHDT, CDR2 YYEEEE. This CDR3 has 16 residues. CDR3 coding DNA: TGTGCCAGCAGCTGGAGGACTAGCGGGAGCTACAATGAGCAGTTCTTC. It is translated as CASSWRTSGSYNEQFF.

The chain couples TRBV4-1 to TRBJ1-1; 10 positions match TRBD1. This CDR3 spans 15 amino acids. Germline lookup yields CDR1 MGHRA and CDR2 YSYEKL. The ends lost 3 bases at V and 4 bases at J; junction bases unmatched: 5. CDR3 DNA sequence: TGCGCCAGCAGCCACTTAGACAGGGGGCTCACTGAAGCTTTCTTT. Residues: CASSHLDRGLTEAFF.

Only one count was recorded for this clone. The genes are TRBV7-9 and TRBJ2-7, with a tentative D call TRBD2 (6 bases). Germline V CDR1 and CDR2: SEHNR, FQNEAQ (reference sequence). This CDR3 has 15 residues. V was pared by 1 base and J by 3 bases, with 13 bases between. The CDR3 sequence is CASSLVAGSHYEQYF. The CDR3 coding sequence is TGTGCCAGCAGCTTAGTCGCCGGGAGCCACTACGAGCAGTACTTC.

The V call is TRBV9, the J call TRBJ2-1, with 8 bases identical to TRBD2. The trim removed 8 bases at V and 3 bases at J, leaving 4 bases unmatched. The CDR3 sequence is 13 residues long. Germline CDR1 SGDLS, CDR2 YYNGEE. This chain's CDR3 is CASGLADYNEQFF. The CDR3, as DNA: TGTGCCAGTGGACTAGCCGACTACAATGAGCAGTTCTTC.

The chain links TRBV7-9 to TRBJ2-7, with 10 bases lining up with TRBD1. In germline, CDR1 is SEHNR, CDR2 FQNEAQ (reference sequence). The CDR3 runs to 12 residues. V lost 5 bases, J lost 7 bases, and 2 bases stayed unmatched. This CDR3 reads CASSGTGEEQYF. CDR3 nucleotides: TGTGCCAGCAGCGGGACAGGGGAAGAGCAGTACTTC.

J is TRBJ2-7 and V is TRBV19; 7 bases line up with TRBD2. V was pared by 6 bases and J by 5 bases, with 7 bases of the junction left unmatched. The CDR3 has 13 amino acids. In germline, CDR1 is LNHDA, CDR2 SQIVND (reference sequence). In DNA form, the CDR3 reads TGTGCCAGTAGAGGACGGGAGGAACACGAGCAGTACTTC. Translation gives CASRGREEHEQYF.

The chain employs TRBV5-1 and TRBJ2-7; 7 positions agree with TRBD2. CDR1 and CDR2 (germline): SGHRS, YFSETQ. The CDR3 contains 14 residues. V trimming: 0 bases; J trimming: 2 bases; junction bases outside the gene matches: 2. The CDR3 reads CASSLAGLAYEQYF. The CDR3 nucleotides are TGCGCCAGCAGCTTGGCTGGACTAGCCTACGAGCAGTACTTC.

This chain joins TRBV6-1 and TRBJ2-7; 8 bases line up with TRBD1. The CDR3 is 13 amino acids. CDR1 MNHNS and CDR2 SASEGT come from the germline V gene. V dropped 8 bases and J dropped 5; count of bases not matched to a gene: 8. CDR3 sequence (DNA): TGTGCCAGCCGGGAGACAGGGGACCACGAGCAGTACTTC. Its protein product is CASRETGDHEQYF.

V is TRBV19 and J is TRBJ2-2; perhaps TRBD1 as D (8 bases). CDR1 is LNHDA, CDR2 SQIVND, per germline (reference sequence). The length of the CDR3 is 15 residues. V was shortened by 5 bases and J by 6 bases, with 16 bases between the two germline ends. CDR3 bases: TGTGCCAGTAGTCCTGGACAGGGAGGGCCCGGGGAGCTGTTTTTT. Protein: CASSPGQGGPGELFF.

The J gene is TRBJ2-5, the V gene TRBV29-1, with D perhaps matching TRBD2 (5 bases). The V end was cut by 7 bases, the J end by 1 base, with 16 bases between. The CDR3 contains 14 residues. Germline values: CDR1 SQVTM, CDR2 ANQGSEA. CDR3 DNA: TGCAGCGCAAGAGGGAGCCTAGTCCAAGAGACCCAGTACTTC. Translating it yields CSARGSLVQETQYF.

The chain employs TRBV6-6 and TRBJ2-7; TRBD1 agrees at 9 bases. The CDR3 covers 14 residues. V trimming: 5 bases; J trimming: 5 bases; junction bases outside the gene matches: 7. Germline V gene data show CDR1 as MNHNY and CDR2 as SVGAGI (reference sequence). The CDR3 loop reads CASSPGTGRNEQYF. For the CDR3, the DNA is TGTGCCAGCAGTCCCGGGACAGGGAGGAACGAGCAGTACTTC.

The gene calls are TRBV7-9 and TRBJ2-7; 9 nucleotides match TRBD1. Germline CDR1 and CDR2: SEHNR and FQNEAQ (reference sequence). The CDR3 covers 15 residues. V lost 4 bases to trimming and J lost 4 bases; unmatched junction nucleotides: 8. Here the CDR3 reads CASSYKPGQGYEQYF. The CDR3 DNA reads as TGTGCCAGCAGCTATAAACCGGGACAGGGATACGAGCAGTACTTC.

The chain links TRBV5-1 to TRBJ2-2; the D gene is possibly TRBD1 (6 bases). V was cut by 4 bases and J by 5 bases, with 12 bases left in between. Germline CDR1 reads SGHRS; CDR2 reads YFSETQ. The CDR3 has 14 amino acids. CDR3 coding DNA: TGCGCCAGCAGCGTATACAGGGAGACCGGGGAGCTGTTTTTT. Amino acid sequence: CASSVYRETGELFF.

The chain couples TRBV19 to TRBJ2-4, with 8 bases lining up with TRBD2. There are 15 residues in the CDR3. Germline loops: CDR1 LNHDA, CDR2 SQIVND (reference sequence). The ends lost 3 bases at V and 7 bases at J; junction bases unmatched: 8. CDR3 in amino acids: CASSIGGSGTNIQYF. For the CDR3, the DNA is TGTGCCAGTAGTATTGGGGGTAGCGGGACGAACATTCAGTACTTC.

This rearrangement joins TRBV5-1 to TRBJ1-1; maybe TRBD1 (5 bases). V lost 2 bases, J lost 7 bases, and 9 bases lay in between. This CDR3 has 12 residues. CDR1 SGHRS and CDR2 YFSETQ come from the germline V gene. The CDR3 here is CASSFPGDEAFF. CDR3 sequence (DNA): TGCGCCAGCAGCTTCCCGGGGGATGAAGCTTTCTTT.

The gene calls are TRBV19 and TRBJ1-2; 8 positions agree with TRBD1. V lost 5 bases, J lost 4 bases, and 15 bases stayed unmatched. Germline V CDR1 and CDR2: LNHDA, SQIVND (reference sequence). CDR3 length: 17 residues. CDR3 DNA sequence: TGTGCCAGTAGTGGATACAAGGACAGGGAGGGGAGCTATGGCTACACCTTC. Amino acids: CASSGYKDREGSYGYTF. Drawing the rest from reference TRBV19 and TRBJ1-2, the complete variable domain is DGGITQSPKYLFRKEGQNVTLSCEQNLNHDAMYWYRQDPGQGLRLIYYSQIVNDFQKGDIAEGYSVSREKKESFPLTVTSAQKNPTAFYLCASSGYKDREGSYGYTFGSGTRLTVV.

J is TRBJ2-7 and V is TRBV9; 16 bases fit TRBD2. V lost 2 bases, J lost 7 bases, and 3 bases stayed unmatched. Per germline, CDR1 SGDLS and CDR2 YYNGEE. The CDR3 is made up of 15 amino acids. CDR3 coding DNA: TGTGCCAGCAGCGTCGGGACTAGCGGGAGGGGGGAGCAGTACTTC. This sequence encodes CASSVGTSGRGEQYF.